This TCR beta chain was captured in a study of T cell repertoires in cytomegalovirus infection. Study in general: Evidence of both CMV infection and a matching HLA type came from public TCR beta signatures.

Using its own MiXCR run on the reads, TCRdb lists one record per CDR3 protein. This table holds about 310,000 distinct CDR3 sequences, roughly a sixth found once. The CDR3 totals 13 residues. V was clipped by 5 bases and J by 8 bases, with 14 bases between them. About this clonotype: Lacking the conserved final phenylalanine or tryptophan, this CDR3 likely reflects a read error.

This clonotype was sampled from a human donor in good health (CMV status not recorded). Some clones in this sample may be carry-over from other donors' samples. The sequenced sample was PBMCs. The chain couples TRBV12-3 or TRBV12-4 to TRBJ2-3, with a weak D call TRBD2 (5 bases). CDR3 loop: CASSPGGGLTQYC. In DNA form, the CDR3 reads TGTGCCAGCAGTCCGGGCGGAGGTCTTACGCAGTATTGT.